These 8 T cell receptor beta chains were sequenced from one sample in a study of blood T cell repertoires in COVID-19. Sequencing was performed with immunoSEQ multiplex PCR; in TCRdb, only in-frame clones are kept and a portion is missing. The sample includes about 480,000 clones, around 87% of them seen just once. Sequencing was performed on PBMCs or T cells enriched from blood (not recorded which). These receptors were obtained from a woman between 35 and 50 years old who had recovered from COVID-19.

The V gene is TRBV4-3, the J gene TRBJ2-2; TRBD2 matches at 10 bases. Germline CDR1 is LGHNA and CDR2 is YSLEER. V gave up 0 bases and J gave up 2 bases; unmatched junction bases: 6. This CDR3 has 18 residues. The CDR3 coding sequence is TGCGCCAGCAGCCAAGAGGCTAGCGGGAGATTAAACACCGGGGAGCTGTTTTTT. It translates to CASSQEASGRLNTGELFF.

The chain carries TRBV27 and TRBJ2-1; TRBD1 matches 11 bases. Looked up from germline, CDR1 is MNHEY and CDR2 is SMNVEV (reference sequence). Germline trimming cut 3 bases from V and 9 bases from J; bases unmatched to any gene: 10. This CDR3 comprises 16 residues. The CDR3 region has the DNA TGTGCCAGCAGTTTCGGACAGGGGGCGGGGTGGTCTGAGCAGTTCTTC. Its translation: CASSFGQGAGWSEQFF.

CDR3 coding DNA: TGTGCCAGCCTCGGCTCCTACAATGAGCAGTTCTTC. Encoded protein: CASLGSYNEQFF. The chain uses TRBV3-1 (or the pseudogene TRBV3-2) and TRBJ2-1; D not certain. Germline CDR1 reads LGHDT; CDR2 reads YNNKEL (reference sequence). Between the trimmed V and J ends, which lost 8 bases and 0 bases, there was a span of 5 bases. This CDR3 region has 12 residues.

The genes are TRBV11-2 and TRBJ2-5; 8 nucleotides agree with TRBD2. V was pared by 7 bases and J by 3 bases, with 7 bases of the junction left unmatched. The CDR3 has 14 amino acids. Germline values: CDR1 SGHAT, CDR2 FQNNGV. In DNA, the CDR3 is TGTGCCAGCACCAAGACTAGCGTGAAAGAGACCCAGTACTTC. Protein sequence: CASTKTSVKETQYF. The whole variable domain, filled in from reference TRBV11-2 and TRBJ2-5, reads EAGVAQSPRYKIIEKRQSVAFWCNPISGHATLYWYQQILGQGPKLLIQFQNNGVVDDSQLPKDRFSAERLKGVDSTLKIQPAKLEDSAVYLCASTKTSVKETQYFGPGTRLLVL.

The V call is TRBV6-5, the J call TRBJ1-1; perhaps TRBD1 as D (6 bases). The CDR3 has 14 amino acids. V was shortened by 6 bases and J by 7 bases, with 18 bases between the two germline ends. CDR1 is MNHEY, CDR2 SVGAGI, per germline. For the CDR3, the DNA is TGTGCCAGCAGATTACGAGGGGGGGCGGGTGAAGCTTTCTTT. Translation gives CASRLRGGAGEAFF.

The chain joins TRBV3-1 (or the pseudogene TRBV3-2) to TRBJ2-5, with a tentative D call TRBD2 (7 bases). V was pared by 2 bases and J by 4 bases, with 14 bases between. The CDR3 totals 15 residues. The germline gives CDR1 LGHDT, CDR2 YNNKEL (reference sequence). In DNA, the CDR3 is TGTGCCAGCAGCCAAACGGGGGGCCGAACAGAGACCCAGTACTTC. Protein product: CASSQTGGRTETQYF.

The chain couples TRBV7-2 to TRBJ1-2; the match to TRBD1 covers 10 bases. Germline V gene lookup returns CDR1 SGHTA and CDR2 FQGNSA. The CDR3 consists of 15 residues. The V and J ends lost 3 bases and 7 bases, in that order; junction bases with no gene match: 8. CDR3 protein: CASSFRTGGRGGYTF. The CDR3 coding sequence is TGTGCCAGCAGCTTCCGGACAGGGGGAAGGGGTGGCTACACCTTC.

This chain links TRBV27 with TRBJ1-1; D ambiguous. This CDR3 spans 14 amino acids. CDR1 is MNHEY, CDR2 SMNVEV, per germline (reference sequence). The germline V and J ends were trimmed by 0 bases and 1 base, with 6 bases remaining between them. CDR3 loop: CASSLSSWNTEAFF. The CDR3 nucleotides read TGTGCCAGCAGTTTATCGAGTTGGAACACTGAAGCTTTCTTT.